The text below deals with one TCR beta chain. Its antigen remains unknown. The source of the sample is a study of cytomegalovirus exposure and HLA in healthy donors. Broader study findings: Cytomegalovirus-associated status was assigned to approximately 160 TCR beta chains. Most TCR sequences showed up rarely, but some public TCRs showed up in many donors. Testing in vitro showed a few CMV-associated chains specific for CMV antigens. Using the classifier, cytomegalovirus status was reportedly diagnosed with high specificity and sensitivity.

V gave up 6 bases and J gave up 4 bases; unmatched junction bases: 6. Germline V gene lookup returns CDR1 MNHNS and CDR2 SASEGT. The CDR3 runs to 14 residues. Only in-frame clones appear in the TCRdb table, and some are missing; sequencing was by immunoSEQ multiplex PCR. The table has 150,000 to 250,000 clones, more than 65% seen once. The sequencing input was PBMCs. This clonotype originated in a woman aged 30 to 39 in good health and CMV-seropositive. The chain uses TRBV6-1 and TRBJ2-1, with TRBD1 matching 7 bases. CDR3 nucleotide sequence: TGTGCCAGCAGGGACCGGGACAGTTACAATGAGCAGTTCTTC. The encoded protein is CASRDRDSYNEQFF.